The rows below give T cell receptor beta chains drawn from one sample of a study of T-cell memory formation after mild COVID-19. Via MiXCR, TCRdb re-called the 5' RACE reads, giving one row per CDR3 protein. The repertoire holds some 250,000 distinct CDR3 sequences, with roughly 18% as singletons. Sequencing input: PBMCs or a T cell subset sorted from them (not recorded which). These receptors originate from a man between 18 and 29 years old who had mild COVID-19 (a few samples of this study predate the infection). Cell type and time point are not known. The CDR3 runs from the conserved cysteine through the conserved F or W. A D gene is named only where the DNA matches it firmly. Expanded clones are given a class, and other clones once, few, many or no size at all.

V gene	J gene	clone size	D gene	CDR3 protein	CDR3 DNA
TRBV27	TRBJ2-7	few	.	CASSFSASYEQYF	TGTGCCAGCAGTTTTTCGGCGTCCTACGAGCAGTACTTC
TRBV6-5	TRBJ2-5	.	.	CASSDRLRGQETQYF	TGTGCCAGCAGTGACCGGTTGCGGGGTCAAGAGACCCAGTACTTC
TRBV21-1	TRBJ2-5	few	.	CASSKRGQGYQETQYF	TGTGCCAGCAGCAAAAGGGGTCAGGGGTACCAAGAGACCCAGTACTTC
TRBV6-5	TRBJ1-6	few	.	CASSYSGVANSPLHF	TGTGCCAGCAGTTATTCAGGGGTCGCAAATTCACCCCTCCACTTT
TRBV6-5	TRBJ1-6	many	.	CASSPYTGGDSPLHF	TGTGCCAGCAGTCCCTACACGGGCGGGGATTCACCCCTCCACTTT
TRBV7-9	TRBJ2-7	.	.	CASSSPGGISYEQYF	TGTGCCAGCAGCTCCCCTGGCGGGATCTCCTACGAGCAGTACTTC
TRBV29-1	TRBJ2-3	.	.	CSATGRGSSTDTQYF	TGCAGCGCTACAGGACGCGGGTCAAGCACAGATACGCAGTATTTT
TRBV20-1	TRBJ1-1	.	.	CSANGEMNTEAFF	TGCAGTGCTAATGGGGAAATGAACACTGAAGCTTTCTTT
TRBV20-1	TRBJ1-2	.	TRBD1	CSASGTGPGTLDYGYTF	TGCAGTGCTAGCGGGACAGGCCCTGGAACCCTTGACTATGGCTACACCTTC
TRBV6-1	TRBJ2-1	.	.	CASRGSLSGNEQFF	TGTGCCAGCAGGGGCTCGCTTAGTGGGAATGAGCAGTTCTTC
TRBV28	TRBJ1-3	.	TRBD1	CASRGQVAGNTIYF	TGTGCCAGCAGGGGACAGGTCGCTGGAAACACCATATATTTT
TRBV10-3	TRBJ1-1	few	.	CAISSTGDTEAFF	TGTGCCATCAGCAGTACGGGGGACACTGAAGCTTTCTTT
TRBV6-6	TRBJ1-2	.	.	CASSRGTVDGYTF	TGTGCCAGCAGCCGGGGGACCGTTGATGGCTACACCTTC
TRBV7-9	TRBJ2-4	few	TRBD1	CASSQRQGGNIQYF	TGTGCCAGCAGCCAAAGACAGGGGGGAAACATTCAGTACTTC
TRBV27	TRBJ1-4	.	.	CASSDTVMNEKLFF	TGTGCCAGCAGTGACACAGTGATGAATGAAAAACTGTTTTTT
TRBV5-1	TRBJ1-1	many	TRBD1	CASSLAGTAEAFF	TGCGCCAGCAGCTTGGCGGGGACAGCTGAAGCTTTCTTT
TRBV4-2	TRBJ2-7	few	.	CASSPRTDRTYEQYF	TGTGCCAGCAGCCCCCGCACCGACAGGACCTACGAGCAGTACTTC
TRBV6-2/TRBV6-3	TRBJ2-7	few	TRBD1	CASSYSDRVYEQYF	TGTGCCAGCAGTTATTCGGACAGGGTATACGAGCAGTACTTC
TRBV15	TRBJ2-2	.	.	CATSRDLGTTTTTGELFF	TGTGCCACCAGCAGAGATCTAGGGACAACTACAACCACCGGGGAGCTGTTTTTT
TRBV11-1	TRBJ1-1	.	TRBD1	CASSLQGRRGEAFF	TGTGCCAGCAGCCTACAGGGGAGGAGAGGGGAAGCTTTCTTT
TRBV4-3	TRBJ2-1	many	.	CASSQDLGTPAYNEQFF	TGCGCCAGCAGCCAAGATTTGGGGACACCGGCTTACAATGAGCAGTTCTTC
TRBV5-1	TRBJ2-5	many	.	CASSFQGDQETQYF	TGCGCCAGCAGCTTCCAAGGGGATCAAGAGACCCAGTACTTC
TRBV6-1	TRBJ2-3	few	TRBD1	CASRDREPDTQYF	TGTGCCAGCCGGGACAGGGAGCCAGATACGCAGTATTTT
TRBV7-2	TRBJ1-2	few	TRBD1	CATNPTGQVYGYTF	TGTGCCACCAACCCTACTGGACAGGTCTATGGCTACACCTTC
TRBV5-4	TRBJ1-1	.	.	CASSPAGGADGEAFF	TGTGCCAGCAGCCCGGCGGGTGGGGCTGACGGTGAAGCTTTCTTT
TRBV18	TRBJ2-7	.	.	CASSPGNGEQYF	TGTGCCAGCTCACCAGGGAACGGCGAGCAGTACTTC
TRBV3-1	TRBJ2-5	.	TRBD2	CASRRSGGALARGTQYF	TGTGCCAGCAGACGCAGCGGGGGGGCCCTTGCGCGTGGGACCCAGTACTTC
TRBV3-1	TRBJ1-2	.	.	CASSQGQGTNGYTF	TGTGCCAGCAGCCAAGGGCAGGGGACCAATGGCTACACCTTC
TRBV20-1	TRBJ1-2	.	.	CSARRDRFYGYTF	TGCAGTGCAAGAAGGGATAGGTTCTATGGCTACACCTTC
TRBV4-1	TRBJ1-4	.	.	CASSQERLTSEKLFF	TGCGCCAGCAGCCAAGAGCGTCTGACTTCGGAAAAACTGTTTTTT
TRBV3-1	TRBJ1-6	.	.	CASKGDNSPLHF	TGTGCCAGCAAGGGGGATAATTCACCCCTCCACTTT
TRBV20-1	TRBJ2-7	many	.	CSASGDPFGQYF	TGCAGTGCTAGTGGGGATCCTTTTGGGCAGTACTTC
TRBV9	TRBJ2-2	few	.	CASSVVASPRSTGELFF	TGTGCCAGCAGCGTAGTAGCTAGCCCAAGATCCACCGGGGAGCTGTTTTTT
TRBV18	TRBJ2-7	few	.	CASSPIPTGPHEQYF	TGTGCCAGCTCACCAATTCCGACAGGTCCCCACGAGCAGTACTTC
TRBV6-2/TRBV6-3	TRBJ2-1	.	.	CASSYDGPLDEQFF	TGTGCCAGCAGTTACGACGGTCCCCTAGATGAGCAGTTCTTC
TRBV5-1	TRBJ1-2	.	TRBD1	CASRVRDRGFGYGYTF	TGCGCCAGCAGGGTCCGGGACAGGGGGTTTGGCTATGGCTACACCTTC
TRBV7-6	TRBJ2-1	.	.	CASSLSRVRWDEQFF	TGTGCCAGCAGCTTATCGAGGGTGCGGTGGGATGAGCAGTTCTTC
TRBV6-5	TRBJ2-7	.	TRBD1	CASSTTGTANYEQYF	TGTGCCAGCAGCACCACCGGGACAGCTAACTACGAGCAGTACTTC
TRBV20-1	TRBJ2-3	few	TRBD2	CSARDGRGTDTQYF	TGCAGTGCTAGAGATGGGCGGGGGACAGATACGCAGTATTTT
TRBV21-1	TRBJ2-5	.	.	CASSPRDSYQETQYF	TGTGCCAGCAGCCCCCGGGACAGCTATCAAGAGACCCAGTACTTC
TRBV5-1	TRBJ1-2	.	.	CASSRVYPSANYGYTF	TGCGCCAGCAGTAGGGTCTACCCGTCAGCTAACTATGGCTACACCTTC
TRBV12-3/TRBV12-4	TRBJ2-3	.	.	CASSFFLGRGGDPNTQYF	TGTGCCAGCAGTTTTTTTCTGGGGCGGGGAGGAGATCCAAATACGCAGTATTTT
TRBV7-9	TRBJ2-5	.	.	CASVRGAETQYF	TGTGCCAGCGTTCGGGGGGCGGAGACCCAGTACTTC
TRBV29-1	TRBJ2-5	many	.	CSVGFGLETQYF	TGCAGCGTTGGTTTTGGTCTGGAGACCCAGTACTTC
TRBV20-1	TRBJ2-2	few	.	CSARDARGSFVGELFF	TGCAGTGCTAGAGACGCTCGGGGCAGTTTTGTGGGGGAGCTGTTTTTT
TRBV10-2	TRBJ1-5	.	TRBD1	CASSDQGAGNQPQHF	TGCGCCAGCAGTGACCAGGGGGCCGGGAATCAGCCCCAGCATTTT
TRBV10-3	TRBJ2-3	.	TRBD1	CAIRDSRDTQYF	TGTGCCATCCGGGACAGCCGAGATACGCAGTATTTT
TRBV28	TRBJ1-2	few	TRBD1	CASSLTGANYGYTF	TGTGCCAGCAGTTTAACAGGGGCTAACTATGGCTACACCTTC
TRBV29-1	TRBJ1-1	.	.	CSAAGQNTEAFF	TGCAGCGCGGCAGGCCAGAACACTGAAGCTTTCTTT
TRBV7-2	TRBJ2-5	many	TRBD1	CASSLATGGRETQYF	TGTGCCAGCAGCTTAGCTACAGGGGGACGGGAGACCCAGTACTTC
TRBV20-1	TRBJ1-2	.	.	CSARDPRDLDGYTF	TGCAGTGCTAGAGATCCCCGGGACTTGGATGGCTACACCTTC